This TCR beta chain was found in a study of cytomegalovirus exposure and HLA in healthy donors. Study-wide findings and caveats: Researchers left out some V segments, among them TRBV6-2 and TRBV6-3, as indistinguishable. As was reported, the HLA-A and HLA-B alleles of most subjects were accurately predicted from TCR beta sequences. By HLA locus, TCR association rates varied in a later analysis, with DRB1 showing the most and HLA-C the fewest.

Amplification used 60 Vbeta primers and 13 Jbeta primers. Clones were read by immunoSEQ multiplex PCR, and TCRdb kept only the in-frame ones, dropping some. The data hold more than 50,000 clones, with around 68% observed a single time. Concerning this clone itself: Its antigen is currently unknown.

The CDR3 spans 14 residues. Germline CDR1 is MDHEN and CDR2 is SYDVKM. V dropped 6 bases and J dropped 0 bases, with 11 bases sitting between them. This sequence originates from a man in his fifties or sixties in good health and CMV-seropositive. Sample: PBMCs. J is TRBJ1-1 and V is TRBV28, with TRBD1 as a possible D gene (5 bases). CDR3 in amino acids: CASSKGGVNTEAFF. DNA of the CDR3: TGTGCCAGCAGCAAGGGAGGGGTGAACACTGAAGCTTTCTTT.